This record covers a single TCR beta chain. Measured with immunoSEQ multiplex PCR; TCRdb has only the in-frame clones, and not every one. The data hold 120,000 or so clones, with roughly 84% observed a single time. These data belong to a study of control samples from healthy donors and cancer patients. Germline CDR1 reads SGDLS; CDR2 reads YYNGEE. Trimming shortened V by 3 bases and J by 4 bases, and 14 bases separated the two germline ends. The CDR3 extends over 16 amino acids. The rearrangement links TRBV9 to TRBJ2-6; no clear D. The sequence was obtained from a man aged 18 to 30 in good health. The sample comprised blood. The CDR3 reads CASSGNTGWGANVLTF. For the CDR3, the DNA is TGTGCCAGCAGCGGGAACACCGGGTGGGGGGCCAACGTCCTGACTTTC.